This T cell receptor beta chain originates from a study of blood T cell repertoires in COVID-19. Study details: T cells, B-cell-depleted T cells, or PBMCs supplied cDNA or gDNA.

Patients at the Seattle site were enrolled during active infection and followed longitudinally. This CDR3 has 16 residues. Trimming pared 1 base from V and 7 bases from J, leaving 17 bases between. CDR1 and CDR2 (germline): SGHTA, FQGNSA. As processed by the authors: Amplification with reference gene primers provided the estimates of nucleated cell counts. TCRdb's table, derived via immunoSEQ multiplex PCR, lists solely in-frame clones and lacks some. That table gives V, J and clone size, and the DNA gave D and trimming. The table shows about 150,000 clones, with approximately 84% occurring only once.

The source is a woman aged 55 to 70 with COVID-19, enrolled during active disease. The specimen sequenced was peripheral blood. The chain employs TRBV7-2 and TRBJ2-1; possibly TRBD1 for D (5 bases). CDR3 residues: CASSLEGWSSYNEQFF. Written as DNA, the CDR3 is TGTGCCAGCAGCTTAGAGGGGTGGAGTAGCTATAATGAGCAGTTCTTC.